This TCR beta chain originates from a study of early T cells in non-severe SARS-CoV-2 infection. Each CDR3 protein gets one entry after TCRdb re-called the 5' RACE reads with MiXCR. The repertoire consists of 60,000 to 75,000 distinct CDR3 sequences, with approximately 12% occurring once and the leading ten covering less than 7%. From germline, CDR1 is LNHDA and CDR2 SQIVND (reference sequence). V lost 4 bases, J lost 8 bases, and 5 bases stayed unmatched. The CDR3 extends over 14 amino acids. This clonotype has only a few counts. This TCR derives from an adult who was a healthcare worker with PCR-confirmed SARS-CoV-2 infection or an uninfected control (not recorded which). The rearrangement joins TRBV19 to TRBJ2-2; TRBD1 matches 9 bases. Specimen: whole blood. As DNA, the CDR3 is TGTGCCAGTAGTACCGGGACAGGGAAGGGGGAGCTGTTTTTT. Translating it yields CASSTGTGKGELFF.